This T cell receptor (beta chain) came from a study of cytomegalovirus exposure and HLA in healthy donors. Study overall: Earlier, 150 million to 200 million T cells were analyzed, and some 120 million unique TCR beta sequences were found among them.

PCR amplification relied on 60 Vbeta primers (plus 13 Jbeta primers). Only in-frame clones appear in the TCRdb table, and some are missing; sequencing was by immunoSEQ multiplex PCR. The sample includes over 130,000 clones, around 74% seen only once; the top ten take approximately 6%. About this clone itself: Its antigen remains unknown.

The CDR3 is 18 residues long. Germline V CDR1 and CDR2: SGHRS, YFSETQ. Trimming removed 3 bases at V and 0 bases at J, with 21 bases between. Study-wide results and caveats: Donors were assumed by presence/absence analyses to have roughly uniform sequencing depth. Fewer N-insertions than the roughly 600-donor mean were reportedly shown by an Asian-associated ancestry cluster in a later analysis. A link between a missense DCLRE1C variant and TCR beta V- and J-gene trimming emerged from a later analysis.

J is TRBJ2-5 and V is TRBV5-1; D perhaps matches TRBD1 (5 bases). Sequenced material: PBMCs. This receptor was identified in a man between 45 and 60 years old in good health and CMV-seropositive. CDR3 sequence: CASSSLVAGMGDQETQYF. Here the CDR3 DNA reads TGCGCCAGCAGCTCGTTGGTTGCAGGGATGGGTGACCAAGAGACCCAGTACTTC.